These 16 T cell receptor beta chains were sequenced from one sample in a study of blood T cells in healthy people across ages (dated by TCRdb to the mid-2010s). Library preparation used 5' RACE. The instrument given in TCRdb is Illumina HiSeq 2500. The second PCR ran for roughly 7 to 11 cycles and used a J-beta primer mix along with a sample-barcoded 5' primer. Clones were called with MiXCR by TCRdb after fastp trimmed the public reads at Q25, and only in-frame beta chains were retained. Rows with a matching CDR3 protein are joined into one entry that keeps the most common DNA and genes. The sample profile shows approximately 1.5 million distinct CDR3 sequences; 30% to 35% of them were found once. About 11% of the sample is taken by the ten largest. The sample comprised blood. These receptors were taken from a woman aged 30 to 39 in good health.

This rearrangement joins TRBV29-1 to TRBJ1-2; possible D gene TRBD1, 5 bases. Germline CDR1 and CDR2: SQVTM and ANQGSEA. The CDR3 spans 14 residues. The V end lost 8 bases, the J end lost 4 bases, and 20 bases lay between the germline ends. CDR3 DNA sequence: TGCAGCATCGGGGGGGGAGGGACCCTCTATGGCTACACCTTC. It encodes CSIGGGGTLYGYTF.

The V and J genes are TRBV6-2 or TRBV6-3 and TRBJ2-7, with D maybe TRBD2 (5 bases). There are 16 residues in the CDR3. The V gene's germline CDR1 is MNHEY and CDR2 SVGEGT. Trimming shortened V by 3 bases and J by 7 bases, and 22 bases separated the two germline ends. The CDR3 protein is CASSYIRLGSHREQYF. CDR3 sequence (DNA): TGTGCCAGCAGTTATATTCGACTTGGGAGCCATCGTGAGCAGTACTTC.

This clonotype came up many times. CDR3 nucleotide sequence: TGTGCCAGCAGCGTAGGTTACAATGAGCAGTTCTTC. It is translated as CASSVGYNEQFF. The chain is built from TRBV9 and TRBJ2-1; D is ambiguous. CDR1 is SGDLS, CDR2 YYNGEE, per germline. CDR3 length equals 12 residues. V shed 0 bases and J shed 4 bases, with 2 bases lying between them.

The chain links TRBV6-2 or TRBV6-3 to TRBJ1-1; D is undetermined. The CDR3 runs 15 residues. V was clipped by 7 bases and J by 8 bases, with 23 bases between them. Germline lookup yields CDR1 MNHEY and CDR2 SVGEGT. The CDR3 here is CASTPFGRAVSEAFF. For the CDR3, the DNA is TGTGCCAGCACTCCATTTGGGCGTGCGGTCTCCGAAGCTTTCTTT.

This sequence joins TRBV12-3 or TRBV12-4 and TRBJ2-7; D remains ambiguous. The CDR3 length is 12 residues. Trimming left V 2 bases short and J 7 bases short, with 9 bases between. This CDR3 reads CASSLSTAEQYF. For the CDR3, the DNA is TGTGCCAGCAGTTTAAGTACGGCAGAGCAGTACTTC.

In its sample, this clonotype was seen a few times. CDR3 DNA sequence: TGCGCCAGCAGCCCTAACAGGGGGCGGCTTAATGAGCAGTTCTTC. Its protein product is CASSPNRGRLNEQFF. The gene calls are TRBV5-1 and TRBJ2-1; 9 bases are shared with TRBD1. This CDR3 has 15 residues. Germline assignment: CDR1 SGHRS and CDR2 YFSETQ. V lost 4 bases and J lost 7; bases outside the gene matches: 9.

The chain uses TRBV6-1 and TRBJ1-1; TRBD1 might be the D (5 bases). The CDR3 has 15 residues. From germline, CDR1 is MNHNS and CDR2 SASEGT. Trimming shortened V by 7 bases and J by 4 bases, and 19 bases separated the two germline ends. The CDR3 here is CASNFGRGPRTEAFF. The CDR3 DNA is TGTGCCAGCAATTTCGGACGGGGACCGCGCACTGAAGCTTTCTTT.

This clonotype was observed a few times. This sequence joins TRBV11-2 and TRBJ2-7, with 10 bases identical to TRBD1. Germline values: CDR1 SGHAT, CDR2 FQNNGV. The V gene end was trimmed by 5 bases and the J gene end by 2 bases; junction bases not matched to a gene: 15. This CDR3 spans 18 amino acids. CDR3 residues: CASSPTNRGQGEAYEQYF. The CDR3 nucleotides read TGTGCCAGCAGCCCAACAAATCGAGGACAGGGGGAAGCCTACGAGCAGTACTTC.

The sample holds one count of this clonotype. The J gene is TRBJ1-6, the V gene TRBV20-1; D gene unclear. CDR3 size: 15 residues. Germline values: CDR1 DFQATT, CDR2 SNEGSKA (reference sequence). V lost 0 bases, J lost 7 bases, and 13 bases lay in between. CDR3 sequence (DNA): TGCAGTGCTAGAGAGGCCGGGGAATTAAATTCACCCCTCCACTTT. Protein sequence: CSAREAGELNSPLHF.

This clonotype has just a few counts. CDR3 bases: TGCAGTGCTAGAGATGGGGGACAGTTCTCCTACGAGCAGTACTTC. Its protein is CSARDGGQFSYEQYF. The rearrangement uses TRBV20-1 and TRBJ2-7, with 7 bases lining up with TRBD1. V shed 0 bases, J shed 0 bases, and the junction held 5 bases outside the gene matches. This CDR3 spans 15 amino acids. Germline V gene lookup returns CDR1 DFQATT and CDR2 SNEGSKA (reference sequence).

This clonotype was seen a few times. This chain joins TRBV28 and TRBJ1-2, with D maybe TRBD1 (6 bases). Germline V lookup: CDR1 MDHEN, CDR2 SYDVKM. The CDR3 consists of 16 residues. V lost 9 bases and J lost 1, with 21 bases in between. The CDR3 bases are TGTGCCAGTGGTTCGGGACACGCAGATTTTAACTATGGCTACACCTTC. It yields the protein CASGSGHADFNYGYTF.

J is TRBJ2-3 and V is TRBV6-1, with a possible D match to TRBD1 (5 bases). The CDR3 loop spans 13 amino acids. V was clipped by 1 base and J by 5 bases, with 7 bases between them. Germline V gene sequence: CDR1 MNHNS, CDR2 SASEGT. This CDR3 is CASSEGQGDTQYF. DNA for the CDR3: TGTGCCAGCAGTGAAGGTCAGGGAGATACGCAGTATTTT.

This rearrangement joins TRBV29-1 to TRBJ2-1; a possible D gene is TRBD1 (6 bases). Germline CDR1 reads SQVTM; CDR2 reads ANQGSEA. V was shortened by 6 bases and J by 7 bases, with 19 bases between the two germline ends. The CDR3 sequence is 14 residues long. The CDR3 region has the DNA TGCAGCGTGGGCCGGGACACTGGGTGGAATGAGCAGTTCTTC. Translating gives CSVGRDTGWNEQFF.

This rearrangement joins TRBV27 to TRBJ2-1, with a possible D match to TRBD2 (5 bases). The CDR3 sequence is 14 residues long. Germline-derived CDR1 and CDR2 are MNHEY and SMNVEV (reference sequence). Trimming stripped 8 bases from V and 4 bases from J, with 15 bases between. The CDR3 coding sequence is TGTGCCAGCGCTCTAGCAGCAGATTACAATGAGCAGTTCTTC. Protein sequence: CASALAADYNEQFF.

The chain uses TRBV13 and TRBJ2-5, with 11 positions matching TRBD1. Germline CDR1 reads PRHDT; CDR2 reads FYEKMQ (reference sequence). Trimming at V came to 5 bases and at J to 7 bases, leaving 3 bases not matched to a gene. The CDR3 sequence is 13 residues long. The CDR3 nucleotides read TGTGCCAGCAGCAACGGACAGGGGGCGACCCAGTACTTC. As protein: CASSNGQGATQYF.

This clonotype was seen a handful of times. A read error may produce the germline difference seen at one junction end. V and J are TRBV7-3 and TRBJ2-5; TRBD1 is a possible D gene (6 bases). The V gene's germline CDR1 is SGHTA and CDR2 FQGTGA. This CDR3 has 14 amino acids. The CDR3 nucleotides read TGTGCCAGCAGCCCAATCGGACCAGGGGAGACCCGGTACTTC. It translates to CASSPIGPGETRYF.